This T cell receptor (beta chain) emerged from a study of control samples from healthy donors and cancer patients. This clone appeared once. Assay used: immunoSEQ multiplex PCR; TCRdb lists only in-frame clones, some missing. In the table there are about 26,000 clones, 75% to 90% of which are singletons. The V gene end was trimmed by 4 bases and the J gene end by 7 bases; junction bases not matched to a gene: 4. Germline assignment: CDR1 SGHTA and CDR2 FQGNSA. There are 13 residues in the CDR3. The sequenced sample consisted of PBMCs. The TCR comes from a man in his sixties with colorectal cancer. The chain has TRBV7-2 and TRBJ1-2, with TRBD1 matching over 9 bases. The CDR3 spells CASSWDREGGYTF. The CDR3 DNA sequence: TGTGCCAGCAGCTGGGACAGGGAGGGTGGCTACACCTTC.